This is a list of T cell receptor beta chains from one sample in a study of T cell responses to AZD1222 COVID-19 vaccine. Profiling relied on immunoSEQ multiplex PCR, and the TCRdb table lists in-frame clones only, not all of them. The sample includes some 150,000 clones, roughly 88% of them seen just once. The material was peripheral blood, obtained on day 0 of AZD1222 vaccination. The receptors derive from an adult in good health. CDR3s include the opening cysteine and the closing phenylalanine or tryptophan. Fields, in order: CDR3 protein, CDR3 DNA, J gene, clone size, V gene, D gene. The D gene is left open where the match is weak. Only part of the rows carry a size: once, few, many, or a class if the clone is expanded.

CASSSPQGAANYGYTF	TGTGCCAGCAGCTCTCCACAGGGGGCGGCGAACTATGGCTACACCTTC	TRBJ1-2	once	TRBV7-2	TRBD1
CASSRTGRNTEAFF	TGTGCCAGCAGCAGAACAGGAAGAAACACTGAAGCTTTCTTT	TRBJ1-1	-	TRBV27	-
CASSFELNTIYF	TGTGCCAGCAGCTTTGAGTTAAACACCATATATTTT	TRBJ1-3	few	TRBV7-8	-
CASSPRDRGQPEAFF	TGTGCCAGCAGCCCTAGGGACAGGGGGCAACCTGAAGCTTTCTTT	TRBJ1-1	-	TRBV14	TRBD1
CASSSPTDRALNYGYTF	TGTGCCAGCAGCTCCCCGACGGACAGGGCGCTTAACTATGGCTACACCTTC	TRBJ1-2	-	TRBV5-4	TRBD1
CASSWTSGSYEQYF	TGTGCCAGCAGTTGGACTAGCGGGAGCTACGAGCAGTACTTC	TRBJ2-7	-	TRBV5-6	TRBD2
CASSLAGAYNEQFF	TGTGCCAGCAGCTTAGCCGGGGCGTACAATGAGCAGTTCTTC	TRBJ2-1	-	TRBV7-9	-
CASSFTPGPYEQYF	TGTGCCAGCAGTTTCACTCCCGGCCCCTACGAGCAGTACTTC	TRBJ2-7	-	TRBV28	-
CASALAPWWGGGYTF	TGTGCCAGCGCTTTAGCGCCCTGGTGGGGCGGTGGCTACACCTTC	TRBJ1-2	-	TRBV28	-
CASSPPTGELFF	TGTGCCAGCAGTCCTCCGACCGGGGAGCTGTTTTTT	TRBJ2-2	-	TRBV27	-
CAISESIGGAGETQYF	TGTGCCATCAGTGAGTCGATAGGGGGCGCCGGAGAGACCCAGTACTTC	TRBJ2-5	once	TRBV10-3	TRBD1
CASSLADRSPQDTQYF	TGTGCCAGCAGTTTAGCGGACAGGTCCCCTCAAGATACGCAGTATTTT	TRBJ2-3	-	TRBV27	TRBD1
CASGPRTGISMKHSYEQYF	TGTGCTAGTGGCCCCCGAACAGGGATAAGTATGAAACACTCCTACGAGCAGTACTTC	TRBJ2-7	-	TRBV12-5	-
CASTRTGETQYF	TGTGCCAGCACCAGAACCGGAGAGACCCAGTACTTC	TRBJ2-5	-	TRBV7-6	-
CASSLLQGSTEAFF	TGTGCCAGCAGCTTATTGCAGGGCAGCACTGAAGCTTTCTTT	TRBJ1-1	-	TRBV7-9	-
CASSLRGPNEKLFF	TGTGCCAGCAGTTTACGGGGGCCCAATGAAAAACTGTTTTTT	TRBJ1-4	-	TRBV28	-
CASARGQDYGYTF	TGTGCCAGCGCGAGGGGGCAGGACTATGGCTACACCTTC	TRBJ1-2	-	TRBV18	TRBD1
CASSSDRGRGNEQFF	TGTGCCAGCAGCTCGGACAGGGGGAGAGGCAATGAGCAGTTCTTC	TRBJ2-1	-	TRBV9	TRBD1
CASSATGNSNQPQHF	TGTGCCAGCAGCGCAACAGGGAATAGCAATCAGCCCCAGCATTTT	TRBJ1-5	-	TRBV27	-
CAWAPLDRGSPLHF	TGTGCCTGGGCGCCGTTAGACAGGGGTTCACCCCTCCACTTT	TRBJ1-6	-	TRBV30	TRBD1
CASSLREGGQPQHF	TGCGCCAGCAGCCTGAGGGAGGGAGGACAGCCCCAGCATTTT	TRBJ1-5	-	TRBV4-1	-
CATQSGSKAGKLFF	TGTGCCACGCAAAGTGGGAGTAAGGCGGGAAAACTGTTTTTT	TRBJ1-4	-	TRBV28	-
CASARTYSTDTQYF	TGTGCCAGTGCCCGGACCTATAGCACAGATACGCAGTATTTT	TRBJ2-3	-	TRBV19	-
CASSLFAASTDTQYF	TGTGCCAGCAGCTTATTTGCGGCCAGCACAGATACGCAGTATTTT	TRBJ2-3	-	TRBV13	-
CASSLMGQGSYEQYF	TGTGCCAGCAGCTTGATGGGACAGGGTTCGTACGAGCAGTACTTC	TRBJ2-7	once	TRBV5-5	TRBD1
CASSQGRQFSYNSPLHF	TGCGCCAGCAGCCAAGGCCGACAATTCTCCTATAATTCACCCCTCCACTTT	TRBJ1-6	-	TRBV4-1	-
CASSSGTGPRTEAFF	TGTGCCAGCAGCTCAGGGACGGGGCCGAGAACTGAAGCTTTCTTT	TRBJ1-1	-	TRBV7-9	-
CASTTNPGTHNEQFF	TGTGCCAGTACAACCAATCCCGGGACCCACAATGAGCAGTTCTTC	TRBJ2-1	few	TRBV19	-
CASKSEQDASYEQYF	TGTGCCAGCAAGTCGGAACAGGACGCCTCCTACGAGCAGTACTTC	TRBJ2-7	-	TRBV2	-
CASSPRGTEAFF	TGTGCCAGCAGCCCCCGGGGGACTGAAGCTTTCTTT	TRBJ1-1	-	TRBV27	-
CASSLATSNEKLFF	TGCGCCAGCAGCTTGGCAACTTCTAATGAAAAACTGTTTTTT	TRBJ1-4	-	TRBV5-1	-
CAWQGISGNTIYF	TGTGCCTGGCAGGGAATCTCTGGAAACACCATATATTTT	TRBJ1-3	-	TRBV30	-
CASSLIGTVYNEQFF	TGTGCCAGCAGTTTAATCGGGACGGTCTACAATGAGCAGTTCTTC	TRBJ2-1	-	TRBV27	-
CASSPGLFTDTQYF	TGTGCCAGCAGCCCAGGACTGTTCACAGATACGCAGTATTTT	TRBJ2-3	-	TRBV7-6	-
CASFRASHGYTF	TGTGCCAGCTTCCGGGCCTCCCATGGCTACACCTTC	TRBJ1-2	-	TRBV25-1	-
CASTTSPGGANEQYF	TGTGCCAGCACCACAAGTCCAGGGGGCGCCAACGAGCAGTACTTC	TRBJ2-7	-	TRBV6-5	TRBD1
CASSLKPAGVVGELFF	TGTGCCAGCAGCTTAAAACCAGCGGGAGTTGTCGGGGAGCTGTTTTTT	TRBJ2-2	-	TRBV7-2	TRBD2
CASSLAGQNYEQYF	TGTGCCAGCAGCCTCGCGGGACAGAACTACGAGCAGTACTTC	TRBJ2-7	-	TRBV9	-
CASSLGNEQYF	TGTGCCAGCAGTTTAGGGAACGAGCAGTACTTC	TRBJ2-7	-	TRBV12-3/TRBV12-4	-
CASSATTGINEKLFF	TGCGCCAGCAGCGCCACGACAGGGATTAACGAAAAACTGTTTTTT	TRBJ1-4	-	TRBV5-1	TRBD1
CASARGDTEAFF	TGCGCCAGCGCTAGAGGAGACACTGAAGCTTTCTTT	TRBJ1-1	-	TRBV4-1	-